The rows below give T cell receptor beta chains drawn from one sample of a study of control samples from healthy donors and cancer patients. Sequencing used immunoSEQ multiplex PCR; TCRdb keeps in-frame clones, though not all of them. In the table there are about 54,000 clones, around 96% of which are singletons. Material for sequencing was blood. The source of these receptors is a woman aged 25-40 years in good health. Both conserved end residues are part of each CDR3. Fields, in order: V gene, clone size, D gene, J gene, CDR3 DNA, CDR3 protein. D genes are given only for firm matches. Clone sizes are given selectively: once, few, many, or a class where the clone is expanded.

V: TRBV11-2; size: -; D: -; J: TRBJ2-5; DNA: TGTGCCAGCAGCGGCCGGAGCAGGGACTCCCAAGAGACCCAGTACTTC; CDR3: CASSGRSRDSQETQYF
V: TRBV6-5; size: -; D: -; J: TRBJ2-5; DNA: TGTGCCAGCAGTTACCCCGAGGCGTTCCAAGAGACCCAGTACTTC; CDR3: CASSYPEAFQETQYF
V: TRBV6-5; size: once; D: -; J: TRBJ2-1; DNA: TGTGCCAGCAGTTACGGCGGCAGTATAAGAAATGAGCAGTTCTTC; CDR3: CASSYGGSIRNEQFF
V: TRBV2; size: -; D: TRBD2; J: TRBJ2-3; DNA: TGTGCCAGCACCGAGCGTAGCGGGTTGAATACGCAGTATTTT; CDR3: CASTERSGLNTQYF
V: TRBV5-5; size: -; D: -; J: TRBJ2-7; DNA: TGTGCCAGCAGCTTGGGGCATCGGGACTGGGACTACGAGCAGTACTTC; CDR3: CASSLGHRDWDYEQYF
V: TRBV27; size: -; D: -; J: TRBJ2-1; DNA: TGTGCCAGCAGCTCAGCTGTGGCTAGGTGGAGCTCCTACAATGAGCAGTTCTTC; CDR3: CASSSAVARWSSYNEQFF
V: TRBV11-1; size: -; D: -; J: TRBJ2-7; DNA: TGTGCCAGCAGCTTAGTCGGGATAGGTTACGAGCAGTACTTC; CDR3: CASSLVGIGYEQYF
V: TRBV2; size: -; D: TRBD2; J: TRBJ2-5; DNA: TGTGCCAGCAGAGCCGGGACTAGCGGGAGTAGGGAGACCCAGTACTTC; CDR3: CASRAGTSGSRETQYF
V: TRBV14; size: -; D: TRBD1; J: TRBJ1-4; DNA: TGTGCCAGCAGCCCACTGCCAGACGACAGGGAGCGAAAACTGTTTTTT; CDR3: CASSPLPDDRERKLFF
V: TRBV11-2; size: -; D: -; J: TRBJ2-7; DNA: TGTGCCAGCAGCTGGGGACTACTGGGGGCGCAGTACTTC; CDR3: CASSWGLLGAQYF
V: TRBV24-1; size: -; D: -; J: TRBJ2-1; DNA: TGTGCCACCAGTAAATACAGTACGGGGTCCTACAATGAGCAGTTCTTC; CDR3: CATSKYSTGSYNEQFF
V: TRBV9; size: once; D: -; J: TRBJ2-2; DNA: TGTGCCAGCAGCGTCGGCGGGATAACGGCCGGGGAGCTGTTTTTT; CDR3: CASSVGGITAGELFF
V: TRBV7-2; size: -; D: -; J: TRBJ1-1; DNA: TGTGCCAGCAGCTTATCCACACACAGGAACACTGAAGCTTTCTTT; CDR3: CASSLSTHRNTEAFF
V: TRBV7-8; size: once; D: -; J: TRBJ2-1; DNA: TGTGCCAGCAGCGCGGGACTGATCTATGAGCAGTTCTTC; CDR3: CASSAGLIYEQFF